A single sample gave rise to the 17 T cell receptor beta chains below, sequenced in a study of shared clonotypes between healthy human individuals. Sequencing used immunoSEQ multiplex PCR; TCRdb keeps in-frame clones, though not all of them. There are about 490,000 clones in the sample; about 79% occur only once, and roughly 13% lies in the top ten. Source material: PBMCs. These receptors originate from a woman in her forties in good health. Some clones in this sample may be carry-over from other donors' samples.

The CDR3 bases are TGTGCCAGTAGTAAGTTCCGGGAGGGTGGTGAGCAGTTCTTC. Its protein is CASSKFREGGEQFF. V gene TRBV19 combines with J gene TRBJ2-1; 8 bases fit TRBD2. After removal of 4 bases from V and 9 bases from J, the junction contained 8 bases not matched to a gene. The CDR3 totals 14 residues. Germline CDR1 LNHDA, CDR2 SQIVND (reference sequence).

The chain carries TRBV5-6 and TRBJ1-1; D uncertain. The CDR3 extends over 13 amino acids. Germline assignment: CDR1 SGHDT and CDR2 YYEEEE. With 2 bases removed from V and 3 bases from J, the gap between germline ends came to 8 bases. DNA of the CDR3: TGTGCCAGCAGCTTAAGTGCGGACACTGAAGCTTTCTTT. It is translated as CASSLSADTEAFF. Looking up the rest from reference TRBV5-6 and TRBJ1-1 gives the full variable domain: DAGVTQSPTHLIKTRGQQVTLRCSPKSGHDTVSWYQQALGQGPQFIFQYYEEEERQRGNFPDRFSGHQFPNYSSELNVNALLLGDSALYLCASSLSADTEAFFGQGTRLTVV.

This clone came up once. The same CDR3 can be traced to other DNA sequences in this sample. The chain recombines TRBV29-1 with TRBJ2-6, with unresolved D. CDR3 size: 13 residues. Germline V gives CDR1 SQVTM, CDR2 ANQGSEA. V dropped 7 bases and J dropped 0 bases, with 7 bases sitting between them. CDR3 sequence: CSGGNSGANVLTF. CDR3 coding DNA: TGCAGCGGCGGAAACTCTGGGGCCAACGTCCTGACTTTC. Full variable domain (remainder filled in from reference TRBV29-1 and TRBJ2-6): SAVISQKPSRDICQRGTSLTIQCQVDSQVTMMFWYRQQPGQSLTLIATANQGSEATYESGFVIDKFPISRPNLTFSTLTVSNMSPEDSSIYLCSGGNSGANVLTFGAGSRLTVL.

The rearrangement uses TRBV5-4 and TRBJ2-6, with a tentative D call TRBD2 (5 bases). The CDR3 has 16 amino acids. Trimming stripped 4 bases from V and 2 bases from J, with 13 bases between. Germline CDR1 SGHNT, CDR2 YYREEE (reference sequence). The CDR3 DNA reads TGTGCCAGCAGCCTGGACTCCTCCGCTGGGGCCAACGTCCTGACTTTC. Translated: CASSLDSSAGANVLTF.

This clone was recorded only once. This chain uses TRBV5-6 with TRBJ2-7; D gene unclear. Per germline, CDR1 SGHDT and CDR2 YYEEEE. CDR3 length: 13 residues. Trimming took 6 bases from V and 0 from J, leaving 10 bases between them. The CDR3 region is CASTKSYSYEQYF. The CDR3 bases are TGTGCCAGCACCAAATCTTACTCCTACGAGCAGTACTTC. The variable domain in full, with the rest retrieved from reference TRBV5-6 and TRBJ2-7, is DAGVTQSPTHLIKTRGQQVTLRCSPKSGHDTVSWYQQALGQGPQFIFQYYEEEERQRGNFPDRFSGHQFPNYSSELNVNALLLGDSALYLCASTKSYSYEQYFGPGTRLTVT.

V is TRBV30 and J is TRBJ2-7; D not resolved. The CDR3 totals 14 residues. Trimming pared 0 bases from V and 1 base from J, leaving 10 bases between. CDR1 is GTSNPN and CDR2 is SVGIG in the germline V gene (reference sequence). This CDR3 reads CAWSVGMDSYEQYF. CDR3 sequence (DNA): TGTGCCTGGAGTGTAGGAATGGATTCCTACGAGCAGTACTTC.

The chain has TRBV28 and TRBJ2-1; 7 bases line up with TRBD2. V gave up 2 bases and J gave up 10 bases; unmatched junction bases: 5. Germline CDR1 and CDR2: MDHEN and SYDVKM. The CDR3 covers 13 residues. CDR3 bases: TGTGCCAGCAGTTTACGTGGGAGGGCCGAGCAGTTCTTC. Protein product: CASSLRGRAEQFF. The entire variable domain, with the rest obtained from reference TRBV28 and TRBJ2-1, is as follows: DVKVTQSSRYLVKRTGEKVFLECVQDMDHENMFWYRQDPGLGLRLIYFSYDVKMKEKGDIPEGYSVSREKKERFSLILESASTNQTSMYLCASSLRGRAEQFFGPGTRLTVL.

Only one count was recorded for this clone. The chain employs TRBV7-6 and TRBJ2-1; D might be TRBD2 (5 bases). Between the trimmed V and J ends, which lost 5 bases and 6 bases, there was a span of 17 bases. Germline V lookup: CDR1 SGHVS, CDR2 FNYEAQ. The CDR3 extends over 15 amino acids. CDR3 coding DNA: TGTGCCAGCAGCCCCCTGGGATTCGCGGGCAATGAGCAGTTCTTC. Its protein is CASSPLGFAGNEQFF. Drawing the rest from reference TRBV7-6 and TRBJ2-1, the complete variable domain is GAGVSQSPRYKVTKRGQDVALRCDPISGHVSLYWYRQALGQGPEFLTYFNYEAQQDKSGLPNDRFSAERPEGSISTLTIQRTEQRDSAMYRCASSPLGFAGNEQFFGPGTRLTVL.

The chain employs TRBV28 and TRBJ1-2; D perhaps matches TRBD1 (5 bases). Trimming removed 5 bases from V and 4 bases from J, with 20 bases in between. Per germline, CDR1 MDHEN and CDR2 SYDVKM. The CDR3 covers 16 residues. In DNA form, the CDR3 reads TGTGCCAGCAGTCTTCCGGAGGCAGGGAGGTTCTATGGCTACACCTTC. Residues: CASSLPEAGRFYGYTF.

The chain links TRBV19 to TRBJ2-1; 9 bases line up with TRBD2. Looked up from germline, CDR1 is LNHDA and CDR2 is SQIVND (reference sequence). The CDR3 consists of 14 residues. The ends lost 4 bases at V and 6 bases at J; junction bases unmatched: 4. CDR3 amino acids: CASSTGGGANEQFF. The DNA of the CDR3 is TGTGCCAGTAGTACCGGCGGGGGGGCCAATGAGCAGTTCTTC.

The chain joins TRBV9 to TRBJ2-3; 13 bases fit TRBD2. The CDR3 covers 15 residues. CDR1 is SGDLS and CDR2 is YYNGEE in the germline V gene. The V gene end was trimmed by 0 bases and the J gene end by 9 bases; junction bases not matched to a gene: 4. The CDR3: CASSVGTSGRGTQYF. CDR3 coding DNA: TGTGCCAGCAGCGTAGGGACTAGCGGGAGAGGCACGCAGTATTTT.

This clone was recorded a few times. The chain links TRBV14 to TRBJ2-1; D tentatively reads TRBD1 or TRBD2 (5 bases each). This CDR3 is built from 14 residues. Trimming pared 1 base from V and 4 bases from J, leaving 8 bases between. Germline CDR1 reads SGHDN; CDR2 reads FVKESK. The CDR3: CASSQGGPYNEQFF. DNA of the CDR3: TGTGCCAGCAGCCAAGGGGGACCTTACAATGAGCAGTTCTTC.

V gene TRBV11-3 combines with J gene TRBJ2-1; the D gene could be TRBD1 or TRBD2 (5 bases each). The CDR3 has 12 amino acids. Trimming took 8 bases from V and 0 from J, leaving 5 bases between them. The V gene's germline CDR1 is SGHNT and CDR2 YENEEA. CDR3 amino acids: CASGGSYNEQFF. The CDR3, as DNA: TGTGCCAGCGGGGGCTCCTACAATGAGCAGTTCTTC.

The rearrangement links TRBV4-2 to TRBJ2-1; TRBD2 agrees at 9 bases. Unmatched junction bases numbered 8, after V lost 0 bases and J lost 2 bases. There are 18 residues in the CDR3. Germline CDR1 reads LGHNA; CDR2 reads YNFKEQ. The CDR3 DNA reads TGTGCCAGCAGCCAAGATGAGACTAGCGGAGCCCCCTACAATGAGCAGTTCTTC. Its protein product is CASSQDETSGAPYNEQFF.

The chain combines TRBV5-8 with TRBJ2-3; 7 nucleotides match TRBD1. Germline CDR1 is SGHTS and CDR2 is YDEGEE. The J segment lost 0 bases and the V segment lost 5 bases, leaving 9 bases of the junction unmatched. The CDR3 runs 16 residues. The CDR3 DNA is TGTGCCAGCAGTAACAGGGGTTCGGGGAGCACAGATACGCAGTATTTT. Protein: CASSNRGSGSTDTQYF.

The rearrangement joins TRBV5-1 to TRBJ2-1, with 11 nucleotides matching TRBD2. Unmatched junction bases numbered 7, after V lost 2 bases and J lost 0 bases. Looked up from germline, CDR1 is SGHRS and CDR2 is YFSETQ. CDR3 length: 18 amino acids. CDR3 sequence: CASSFSTSGDFSYNEQFF. In nucleotides, the CDR3 is TGCGCCAGCAGCTTCTCGACTAGCGGGGATTTCTCCTACAATGAGCAGTTCTTC.

The chain carries TRBV7-9 and TRBJ2-5, with 9 bases identical to TRBD1. The germline V gene has CDR1 SEHNR and CDR2 FQNEAQ (reference sequence). The CDR3 spans 15 residues. The V and J ends lost 5 bases and 2 bases, in that order; junction bases with no gene match: 6. The CDR3 bases are TGTGCCAGCAGCCCAGGACAGGGGTATCAAGAGACCCAGTACTTC. Translating gives CASSPGQGYQETQYF.